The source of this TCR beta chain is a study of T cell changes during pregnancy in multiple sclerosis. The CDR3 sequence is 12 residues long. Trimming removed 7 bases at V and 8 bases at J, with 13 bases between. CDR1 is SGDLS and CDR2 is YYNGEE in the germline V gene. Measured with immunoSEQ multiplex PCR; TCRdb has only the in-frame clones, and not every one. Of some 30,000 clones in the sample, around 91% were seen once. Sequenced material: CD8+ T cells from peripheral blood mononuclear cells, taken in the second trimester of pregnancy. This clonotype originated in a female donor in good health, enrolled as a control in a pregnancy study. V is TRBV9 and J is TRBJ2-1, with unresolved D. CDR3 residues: CASSPGWDEQFF. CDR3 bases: TGTGCCAGCTCCCCCGGGTGGGATGAGCAGTTCTTC.